This record covers a single TCR beta chain. Its cognate antigen has yet to be identified. Base qualities are not recorded, but no much larger clone differs from it by a single base. The CDR3 holds 14 amino acids from the cysteine to the phenylalanine. Only the CDR3 DNA stays, 42 bases, in frame from base 1. CDR1 and CDR2 were assigned from the germline V gene (reference sequence) as MNHEY and SMNVEV. V lost 5 bases and J lost 4 bases; the stretch between them is 15 bases long. The CDR3 regions of human TCRbeta chains were analyzed by immunosequencing. The study's own analysis went as follows. Repertoire TCRs were checked for matches against a reference library of SARS-CoV-2-specific TCRs that had been generated using the MIRA antigen-specificity platform. Breadth meant the fraction of unique TCRs that were SARS-CoV-2-associated, whereas depth meant the fraction of total T cells that were SARS-CoV-2-associated. Each spike-specific TCR was assigned to its reactive spike region and to a CD4 or CD8 class using the MIRA data. Log10-transformed breadth and depth values were compared by one-way ANOVA with Sidak's multiple comparisons tests. TCRdb took this table from immuneACCESS and kept in-frame rearrangements with V and J called. Such tables lack part of the clones; where checked against another copy, unresolved V genes explain under half of the gap, and the rest is unexplained. The DNA was the basis for D and trimming; V, J and clone size are from that table. This sample is represented by some 190,000 clones; about nine tenths of them were singletons. The ten most abundant clones make up around 2% of the sample.

This sample's time point label indicates: about 28 days (+/-7) after the second vaccine dose. Because spike-specific TCR depth and breadth did not differ between the two schedules, AZD1222 recipients who got a second dose at roughly 4 weeks were pooled with those who got a second dose at roughly 12 weeks. Vaccinee samples came from UK trials COV001 and COV002, including a single-blind randomized controlled phase 2/3 trial of AZD1222 (ChAdOx1 nCoV-19) in healthy adults. Trial participant PBMC samples were collected at day 0 and day 28 after the second dose for TCRbeta chain sequencing. The entry originates in a study of T cell responses to AZD1222 COVID-19 vaccine (dated by TCRdb to the early 2020s). Describing the broader study: A total of over 230 trial participants underwent TCR sequencing, of whom about 200 had received two doses of AZD1222 and approximately 25 had received two doses of the MenACWY control vaccine. Enrollment into the trials was organized by age into subgroups of 18-55, 56-69 and 70-plus years, and those subgroups contained roughly 150, 30 and 60 TCR-sequenced participants, respectively.

Results the study describes overall, beyond this receptor: Most participants were white British and females outnumbered males, and the authors suggested that clonal diversity may have been underestimated. Spike-specific TCR breadth and depth rose significantly after two AZD1222 doses compared with day 0 and with MenACWY recipients. Epitopes outside the regions mutated in the B.1.351 and B.1.1.7 variants were reportedly recognized by nearly half of the unique spike-specific TCRs. The 56-69-year group was small, and its depth increase did not reach significance, likely because of low power. The whole spike protein was spanned by vaccine-associated CD4 TCRs, and dominant responses were seen in regions 160-218 and 743-854. Only 5 to 7 AZD1222 recipients were SARS-CoV-2 seropositive at baseline, limiting conclusions about previously exposed vaccinees. Because no day 14 peak-response samples were available, repertoires were characterized only after the peak T cell response.

The chain is encoded by TRBV27 joined to TRBJ2-7, and perhaps TRBD2 as D gene, on 5 matching bases. Specimen: peripheral blood, collected 28 days after the second AZD1222 dose. The TCR comes from an adult who received the AZD1222 COVID-19 vaccine. The CDR3 in this case is CASSMDSNFYEQYF. The DNA sequence reads TGTGCCAGCAGTATGGACTCCAACTTTTACGAGCAGTACTTC.